The rows below give T cell receptor beta chains drawn from one sample of a study of CD8 T cells in Susac syndrome. TCRdb redid the calling of the immunoSEQ multiplex PCR reads with MiXCR, one entry per CDR3 protein. Of approximately 100,000 distinct CDR3 sequences listed, around 92% were seen once; the top ten hold approximately 0.12%. Sequencing used CD8+ T cells from PBMCs. The receptors were sampled from a human donor in good health. Both conserved end residues are part of each CDR3. The D gene is left open where the match is weak. The size entry is marked missing in some rows and otherwise reads once, few, many or a size class.

clone size: once
J gene: TRBJ2-1
V gene: TRBV25-1
D gene: TRBD1
CDR3 protein: CACTRDRGDEQFF
CDR3 DNA: TGTGCCTGTACTCGGGACAGGGGCGATGAGCAGTTCTTC

clone size: NA
J gene: TRBJ2-5
V gene: TRBV29-1
D gene: NA
CDR3 protein: CSVGGPRETQYF
CDR3 DNA: TGCAGCGTTGGAGGCCCCAGGGAGACCCAGTACTTC

clone size: NA
J gene: TRBJ2-2
V gene: TRBV29-1
D gene: TRBD1
CDR3 protein: CSVRTGGTGELFF
CDR3 DNA: TGCAGCGTCAGGACAGGGGGCACCGGGGAGCTGTTTTTT

clone size: NA
J gene: TRBJ2-1
V gene: TRBV20-1
D gene: NA
CDR3 protein: CSARDRLGTVTYNEQFF
CDR3 DNA: TGCAGTGCTAGAGATCGTCTTGGGACCGTCACCTACAATGAGCAGTTCTTC

clone size: NA
J gene: TRBJ1-2
V gene: TRBV19
D gene: TRBD1
CDR3 protein: CASSSTGSDYGYTF
CDR3 DNA: TGTGCCAGTAGTTCGACAGGGTCGGACTATGGCTACACCTTC

clone size: once
J gene: TRBJ1-5
V gene: TRBV15
D gene: TRBD1
CDR3 protein: CATSRARQGGQPQHF
CDR3 DNA: TGTGCCACCAGCAGAGCCCGACAGGGGGGTCAGCCCCAGCATTTT

clone size: NA
J gene: TRBJ2-7
V gene: TRBV20-1
D gene: TRBD2
CDR3 protein: CSARDRSGGLYEQYF
CDR3 DNA: TGCAGTGCTAGAGATCGTAGCGGGGGGCTTTACGAGCAGTACTTC

clone size: NA
J gene: TRBJ1-1
V gene: TRBV6-2/TRBV6-3
D gene: NA
CDR3 protein: CASSYGATEAFF
CDR3 DNA: TGTGCCAGCAGTTACGGGGCCACTGAAGCTTTCTTT

clone size: once
J gene: TRBJ2-5
V gene: TRBV6-2/TRBV6-3
D gene: NA
CDR3 protein: CASVNSGGQETQYF
CDR3 DNA: TGTGCCAGCGTGAATTCCGGGGGCCAAGAGACCCAGTACTTC

clone size: NA
J gene: TRBJ1-1
V gene: TRBV18
D gene: NA
CDR3 protein: CASSPFGGGDTEAFF
CDR3 DNA: TGTGCCAGCTCACCATTCGGGGGGGGAGACACTGAAGCTTTCTTT

clone size: once
J gene: TRBJ2-1
V gene: TRBV6-2/TRBV6-3
D gene: NA
CDR3 protein: CASSYSRLEGPYNEQFF
CDR3 DNA: TGTGCCAGCAGTTACTCACGACTAGAGGGGCCCTACAATGAGCAGTTCTTC

clone size: NA
J gene: TRBJ2-3
V gene: TRBV5-1
D gene: NA
CDR3 protein: CASSPGAGTDTQYF
CDR3 DNA: TGCGCCAGCAGCCCCGGGGCCGGCACAGATACGCAGTATTTT

clone size: NA
J gene: TRBJ2-7
V gene: TRBV3-1
D gene: NA
CDR3 protein: CASSQDQAGYEQYF
CDR3 DNA: TGTGCCAGCAGCCAAGATCAGGCGGGCTACGAGCAGTACTTC

clone size: NA
J gene: TRBJ1-3
V gene: TRBV30
D gene: NA
CDR3 protein: CAWVRQGFPGDTIYF
CDR3 DNA: TGTGCCTGGGTCCGTCAGGGATTCCCTGGAGACACCATATATTTT

clone size: NA
J gene: TRBJ2-6
V gene: TRBV7-9
D gene: NA
CDR3 protein: CASSLAGGTGANVLTF
CDR3 DNA: TGTGCCAGCAGCTTAGCAGGGGGGACTGGGGCCAACGTCCTGACTTTC

clone size: NA
J gene: TRBJ2-7
V gene: TRBV7-2
D gene: NA
CDR3 protein: CASSLSPTVHEQYF
CDR3 DNA: TGTGCCAGCAGCTTAAGTCCCACGGTCCACGAGCAGTACTTC

clone size: NA
J gene: TRBJ1-2
V gene: TRBV29-1
D gene: NA
CDR3 protein: CSVISGTPNYGYTF
CDR3 DNA: TGCAGCGTGATATCCGGGACACCCAACTATGGCTACACCTTC

clone size: NA
J gene: TRBJ1-1
V gene: TRBV12-3/TRBV12-4
D gene: TRBD1
CDR3 protein: CASSLSQGGNTEAFF
CDR3 DNA: TGTGCCAGCAGTTTAAGTCAGGGGGGCAACACTGAAGCTTTCTTT

clone size: NA
J gene: TRBJ2-7
V gene: TRBV29-1
D gene: NA
CDR3 protein: CSVETNSYEQYF
CDR3 DNA: TGCAGCGTTGAGACCAACTCCTACGAGCAGTACTTC

clone size: NA
J gene: TRBJ2-1
V gene: TRBV7-9
D gene: NA
CDR3 protein: CASSSGREQFF
CDR3 DNA: TGTGCCAGCAGCTCCGGACGTGAGCAGTTCTTC

clone size: few
J gene: TRBJ1-1
V gene: TRBV20-1
D gene: NA
CDR3 protein: CSARGGNTEAFF
CDR3 DNA: TGCAGTGCTAGAGGCGGGAACACTGAAGCTTTCTTT

clone size: NA
J gene: TRBJ2-7
V gene: TRBV6-5
D gene: NA
CDR3 protein: CASRAPSTGRYEQYF
CDR3 DNA: TGTGCCAGCAGGGCCCCTTCAACAGGGCGTTACGAGCAGTACTTC

clone size: NA
J gene: TRBJ1-6
V gene: TRBV5-5
D gene: NA
CDR3 protein: CASSLPGYNSPLHF
CDR3 DNA: TGTGCCAGCAGCTTGCCGGGGTATAATTCACCCCTCCACTTT

clone size: NA
J gene: TRBJ2-1
V gene: TRBV6-1
D gene: NA
CDR3 protein: CASSEGAGAPHNEQFF
CDR3 DNA: TGTGCCAGCAGCGAGGGGGCGGGAGCCCCCCACAATGAGCAGTTCTTC

clone size: NA
J gene: TRBJ1-6
V gene: TRBV3-1
D gene: TRBD1
CDR3 protein: CASSRRQGRNSPLHF
CDR3 DNA: TGTGCCAGCAGCCGCAGACAGGGGCGGAATTCACCCCTCCACTTT

clone size: NA
J gene: TRBJ2-4
V gene: TRBV7-9
D gene: NA
CDR3 protein: CASSTSGTVRDF
CDR3 DNA: TGTGCCAGCAGCACCTCCGGGACGGTAAGGGACTTC

clone size: NA
J gene: TRBJ1-2
V gene: TRBV7-2
D gene: NA
CDR3 protein: CASSEQGSYGYTF
CDR3 DNA: TGTGCCAGCAGCGAGCAGGGTAGCTATGGCTACACCTTC

clone size: once
J gene: TRBJ2-3
V gene: TRBV7-8
D gene: TRBD2
CDR3 protein: CASSLVVAGGDTQYF
CDR3 DNA: TGTGCCAGCAGCTTAGTGGTTGCGGGGGGGGATACGCAGTATTTT

clone size: NA
J gene: TRBJ2-2
V gene: TRBV5-4
D gene: NA
CDR3 protein: CASSLEGRVTGELFF
CDR3 DNA: TGTGCCAGCAGCTTGGAGGGGCGAGTGACCGGGGAGCTGTTTTTT

clone size: NA
J gene: TRBJ1-5
V gene: TRBV20-1
D gene: NA
CDR3 protein: CSARGQERYSNQPQHF
CDR3 DNA: TGCAGTGCTAGAGGACAGGAGAGGTATAGCAATCAGCCCCAGCATTTT

clone size: NA
J gene: TRBJ1-5
V gene: TRBV30
D gene: TRBD1
CDR3 protein: CAWSAGGQGAYQPQHF
CDR3 DNA: TGTGCCTGGAGTGCCGGGGGACAGGGGGCTTATCAGCCCCAGCATTTT

clone size: NA
J gene: TRBJ2-5
V gene: TRBV12-3/TRBV12-4
D gene: NA
CDR3 protein: CASSPLGTKQETQYF
CDR3 DNA: TGTGCCAGCAGTCCTCTCGGGACGAAACAAGAGACCCAGTACTTC

clone size: NA
J gene: TRBJ2-1
V gene: TRBV29-1
D gene: NA
CDR3 protein: CSGGVSSYNEQFF
CDR3 DNA: TGCAGCGGTGGGGTGAGCTCCTACAATGAGCAGTTCTTC

clone size: NA
J gene: TRBJ1-5
V gene: TRBV19
D gene: NA
CDR3 protein: CASSIDLGIQPQHF
CDR3 DNA: TGTGCCAGTAGTATAGATCTGGGGATTCAGCCCCAGCATTTT

clone size: NA
J gene: TRBJ2-6
V gene: TRBV3-1
D gene: NA
CDR3 protein: CASSQALSTGANVLTF
CDR3 DNA: TGTGCCAGCAGCCAGGCTCTCAGCACTGGGGCCAACGTCCTGACTTTC

clone size: NA
J gene: TRBJ2-5
V gene: TRBV7-2
D gene: TRBD2
CDR3 protein: CASSLAAGGGGTQYF
CDR3 DNA: TGTGCCAGCAGCTTAGCGGCGGGGGGCGGTGGGACCCAGTACTTC

clone size: once
J gene: TRBJ2-1
V gene: TRBV7-2
D gene: NA
CDR3 protein: CASSLAGRRFF
CDR3 DNA: TGTGCCAGCAGCTTAGCTGGGAGACGGTTCTTC

clone size: NA
J gene: TRBJ1-6
V gene: TRBV6-5
D gene: NA
CDR3 protein: CASHFGGSNSPLHF
CDR3 DNA: TGTGCCAGTCACTTCGGGGGGAGTAATTCACCCCTCCACTTT

clone size: NA
J gene: TRBJ2-4
V gene: TRBV14
D gene: TRBD1
CDR3 protein: CASSQGFRQGRIWIKGENIQYF
CDR3 DNA: TGTGCCAGCAGCCAAGGATTTCGACAGGGGAGGATTTGGATCAAAGGTGAAAACATTCAGTACTTC

clone size: NA
J gene: TRBJ2-3
V gene: TRBV12-3/TRBV12-4
D gene: NA
CDR3 protein: CASTQTDTQYF
CDR3 DNA: TGTGCCAGCACCCAGACAGATACGCAGTATTTT

clone size: NA
J gene: TRBJ2-1
V gene: TRBV7-6
D gene: TRBD2
CDR3 protein: CASTPLSGSFNEQFF
CDR3 DNA: TGTGCCAGCACCCCCCTTAGCGGGAGCTTCAATGAGCAGTTCTTC

clone size: NA
J gene: TRBJ1-2
V gene: TRBV20-1
D gene: NA
CDR3 protein: CSARAARGGGGYTF
CDR3 DNA: TGCAGTGCTAGAGCTGCCAGGGGAGGCGGCGGCTACACCTTC

clone size: NA
J gene: TRBJ1-2
V gene: TRBV7-2
D gene: NA
CDR3 protein: CASSSDIGGYTF
CDR3 DNA: TGTGCCAGCAGCTCGGACATTGGTGGCTACACCTTC

clone size: NA
J gene: TRBJ2-1
V gene: TRBV2
D gene: NA
CDR3 protein: CASRGAEQFF
CDR3 DNA: TGTGCCAGCCGCGGGGCTGAGCAGTTCTTC

clone size: NA
J gene: TRBJ1-1
V gene: TRBV3-1
D gene: NA
CDR3 protein: CASSKDGGRVTEAFF
CDR3 DNA: TGTGCCAGCAGTAAAGACGGGGGGCGCGTCACTGAAGCTTTCTTT

clone size: NA
J gene: TRBJ2-2
V gene: TRBV7-3
D gene: NA
CDR3 protein: CASSLMLGGPSGELFF
CDR3 DNA: TGTGCCAGCAGCTTAATGTTAGGGGGGCCGTCGGGGGAGCTGTTTTTT

clone size: NA
J gene: TRBJ2-1
V gene: TRBV3-1
D gene: TRBD2
CDR3 protein: CASSQGWSSGRLYNEQFF
CDR3 DNA: TGTGCCAGCAGCCAAGGATGGTCTAGCGGGAGATTGTACAATGAGCAGTTCTTC

clone size: NA
J gene: TRBJ2-2
V gene: TRBV7-8
D gene: NA
CDR3 protein: CASSLVRQSTGELFF
CDR3 DNA: TGTGCCAGCAGCTTAGTAAGGCAGTCCACCGGGGAGCTGTTTTTT

clone size: NA
J gene: TRBJ2-1
V gene: TRBV12-3/TRBV12-4
D gene: TRBD1
CDR3 protein: CASSGTVIEQFF
CDR3 DNA: TGTGCCAGCAGCGGGACAGTGATAGAGCAGTTCTTC

clone size: NA
J gene: TRBJ2-7
V gene: TRBV9
D gene: TRBD2
CDR3 protein: CASSVDLAGGALGEQYF
CDR3 DNA: TGTGCCAGCAGCGTAGATCTAGCGGGGGGAGCCTTGGGCGAGCAGTACTTC

clone size: NA
J gene: TRBJ1-1
V gene: TRBV13
D gene: NA
CDR3 protein: CASSAQGMNTEAFF
CDR3 DNA: TGTGCCAGCAGTGCGCAGGGGATGAACACTGAAGCTTTCTTT

clone size: NA
J gene: TRBJ1-2
V gene: TRBV7-8
D gene: NA
CDR3 protein: CASSLGGSHNYGYTF
CDR3 DNA: TGTGCCAGCAGCTTAGGGGGTTCCCATAACTATGGCTACACCTTC

clone size: NA
J gene: TRBJ2-7
V gene: TRBV7-2
D gene: TRBD1
CDR3 protein: CASEPGGSGEQYF
CDR3 DNA: TGTGCCAGCGAACCAGGGGGCTCAGGGGAGCAGTACTTC

clone size: NA
J gene: TRBJ2-7
V gene: TRBV3-1
D gene: TRBD1
CDR3 protein: CASSHRQGGLYEQYF
CDR3 DNA: TGTGCCAGCAGCCACCGACAGGGGGGCCTCTACGAGCAGTACTTC

clone size: NA
J gene: TRBJ1-4
V gene: TRBV2
D gene: NA
CDR3 protein: CAGQRGMGEKLFF
CDR3 DNA: TGTGCCGGGCAGCGGGGTATGGGCGAAAAACTGTTTTTT